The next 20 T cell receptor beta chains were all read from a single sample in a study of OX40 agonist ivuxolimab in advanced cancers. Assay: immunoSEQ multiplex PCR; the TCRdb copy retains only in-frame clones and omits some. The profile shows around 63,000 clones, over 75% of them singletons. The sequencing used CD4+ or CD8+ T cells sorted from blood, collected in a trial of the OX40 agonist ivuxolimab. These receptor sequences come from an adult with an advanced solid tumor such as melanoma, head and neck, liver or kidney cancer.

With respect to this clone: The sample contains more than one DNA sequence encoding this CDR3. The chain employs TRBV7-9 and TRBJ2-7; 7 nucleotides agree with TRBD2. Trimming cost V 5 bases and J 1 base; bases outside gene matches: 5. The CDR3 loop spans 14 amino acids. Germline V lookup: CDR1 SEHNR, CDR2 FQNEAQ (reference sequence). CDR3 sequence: CASSPPSGSYEQYF. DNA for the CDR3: TGTGCCAGCAGCCCCCCTAGCGGATCCTACGAGCAGTACTTC.

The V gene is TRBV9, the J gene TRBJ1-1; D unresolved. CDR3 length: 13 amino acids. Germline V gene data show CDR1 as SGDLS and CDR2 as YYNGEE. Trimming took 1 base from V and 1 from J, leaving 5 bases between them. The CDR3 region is CASSVQTNTEAFF. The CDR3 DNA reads TGTGCCAGCAGCGTACAGACGAACACTGAAGCTTTCTTT.

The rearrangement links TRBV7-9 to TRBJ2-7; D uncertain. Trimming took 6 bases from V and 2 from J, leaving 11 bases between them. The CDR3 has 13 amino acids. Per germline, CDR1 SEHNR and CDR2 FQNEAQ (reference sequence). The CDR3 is CASSPPGPYEQYF. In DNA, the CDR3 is TGTGCCAGCAGTCCCCCAGGACCCTACGAGCAGTACTTC.

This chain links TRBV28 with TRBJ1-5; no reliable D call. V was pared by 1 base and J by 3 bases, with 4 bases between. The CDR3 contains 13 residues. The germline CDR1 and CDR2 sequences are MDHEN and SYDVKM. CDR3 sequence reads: CASSLLDNQPQHF. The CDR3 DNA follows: TGTGCCAGCAGTTTATTGGACAATCAGCCCCAGCATTTT.

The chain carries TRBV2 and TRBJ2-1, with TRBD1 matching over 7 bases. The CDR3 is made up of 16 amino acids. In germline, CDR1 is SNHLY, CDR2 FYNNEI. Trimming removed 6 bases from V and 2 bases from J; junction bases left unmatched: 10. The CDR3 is CASRLRGLVAYNEQFF. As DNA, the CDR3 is TGTGCCAGCAGGCTTAGGGGGCTCGTCGCCTACAATGAGCAGTTCTTC. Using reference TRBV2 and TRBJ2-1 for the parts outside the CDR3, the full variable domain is EPEVTQTPSHQVTQMGQEVILRCVPISNHLYFYWYRQILGQKVEFLVSFYNNEISEKSEIFDDQFSVERPDGSNFTLKIRSTKLEDSAMYFCASRLRGLVAYNEQFFGPGTRLTVL.

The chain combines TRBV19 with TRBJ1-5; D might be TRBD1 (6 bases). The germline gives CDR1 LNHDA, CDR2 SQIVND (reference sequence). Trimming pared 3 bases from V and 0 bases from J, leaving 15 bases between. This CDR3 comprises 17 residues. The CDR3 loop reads CASSITSRGYSNQPQHF. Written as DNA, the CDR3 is TGTGCCAGTAGTATCACCTCAAGGGGGTATAGCAATCAGCCCCAGCATTTT.

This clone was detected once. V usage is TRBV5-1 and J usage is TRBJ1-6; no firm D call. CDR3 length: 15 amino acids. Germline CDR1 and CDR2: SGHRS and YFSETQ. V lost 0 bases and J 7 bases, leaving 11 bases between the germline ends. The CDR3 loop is CASSLVTGINSPLHF. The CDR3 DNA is TGCGCCAGCAGCTTGGTCACCGGAATCAATTCACCCCTCCACTTT. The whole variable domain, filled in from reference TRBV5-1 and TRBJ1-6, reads KAGVTQTPRYLIKTRGQQVTLSCSPISGHRSVSWYQQTPGQGLQFLFEYFSETQRNKGNFPGRFSGRQFSNSRSEMNVSTLELGDSALYLCASSLVTGINSPLHFGNGTRLTVT.

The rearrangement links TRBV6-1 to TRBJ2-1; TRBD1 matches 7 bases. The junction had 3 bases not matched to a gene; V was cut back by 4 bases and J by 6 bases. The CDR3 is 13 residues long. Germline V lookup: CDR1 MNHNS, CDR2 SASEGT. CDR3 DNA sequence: TGTGCCAGCAGTGTTGACAGGGCCAATGAGCAGTTCTTC. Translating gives CASSVDRANEQFF.

CDR3 DNA: TGTGCCAGCAGCCCTAGGCCAGGGAAGTCATACGAGCAGTACTTC. This sequence encodes CASSPRPGKSYEQYF. V and J are TRBV7-2 and TRBJ2-7; tentative D call: TRBD1 (5 bases). The CDR3 loop spans 15 amino acids. Germline CDR1 is SGHTA and CDR2 is FQGNSA. V lost 5 bases and J 4 bases, leaving 18 bases between the germline ends.

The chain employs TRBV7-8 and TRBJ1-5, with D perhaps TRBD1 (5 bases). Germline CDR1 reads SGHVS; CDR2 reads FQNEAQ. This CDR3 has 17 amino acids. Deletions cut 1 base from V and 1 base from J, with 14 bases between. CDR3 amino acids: CASSLGYPGVSNQPQHF. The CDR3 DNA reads TGTGCCAGCAGCTTAGGCTACCCGGGGGTAAGCAATCAGCCCCAGCATTTT.

CDR3 bases: TGCGCCAGCAGCCCGGGACAGGCTAATGAAAAACTGTTTTTT. Protein product: CASSPGQANEKLFF. The J gene is TRBJ1-4, the V gene TRBV5-1; 8 bases fit TRBD1. The germline gives CDR1 SGHRS, CDR2 YFSETQ. CDR3 length equals 14 residues. With 4 bases clipped from V and 3 bases from J, the junction kept 2 bases outside the gene matches.

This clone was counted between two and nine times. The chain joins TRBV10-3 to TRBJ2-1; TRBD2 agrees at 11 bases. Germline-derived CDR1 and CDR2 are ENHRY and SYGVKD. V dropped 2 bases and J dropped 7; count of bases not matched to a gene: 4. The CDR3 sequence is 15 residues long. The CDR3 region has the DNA TGTGCCATCAGTGAGACTAGCGGGAGTATAAATGAGCAGTTCTTC. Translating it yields CAISETSGSINEQFF.

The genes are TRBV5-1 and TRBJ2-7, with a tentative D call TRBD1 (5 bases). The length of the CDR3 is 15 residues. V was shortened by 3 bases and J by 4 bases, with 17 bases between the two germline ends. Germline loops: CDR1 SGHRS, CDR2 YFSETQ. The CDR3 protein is CASSSWTLNPYEQYF. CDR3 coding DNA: TGCGCCAGCAGCTCGTGGACACTGAATCCTTACGAGCAGTACTTC.

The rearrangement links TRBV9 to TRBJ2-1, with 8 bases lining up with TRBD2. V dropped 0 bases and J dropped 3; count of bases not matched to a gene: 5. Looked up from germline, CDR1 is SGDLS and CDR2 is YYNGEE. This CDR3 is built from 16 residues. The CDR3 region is CASSVGSLAVYNEQFF. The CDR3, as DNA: TGTGCCAGCAGCGTAGGCTCACTAGCGGTCTACAATGAGCAGTTCTTC.

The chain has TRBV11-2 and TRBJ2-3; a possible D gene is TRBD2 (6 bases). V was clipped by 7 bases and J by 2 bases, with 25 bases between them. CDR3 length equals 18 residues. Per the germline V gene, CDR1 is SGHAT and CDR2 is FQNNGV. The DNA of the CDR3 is TGTGCCAGCACGCGGTTGGGCGGGGCCTCCAGGTCCACAGATACGCAGTATTTT. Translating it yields CASTRLGGASRSTDTQYF.

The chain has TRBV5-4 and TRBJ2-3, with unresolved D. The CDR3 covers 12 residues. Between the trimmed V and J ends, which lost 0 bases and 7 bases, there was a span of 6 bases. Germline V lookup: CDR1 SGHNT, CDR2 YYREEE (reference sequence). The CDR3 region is CASSLDAYTQYF. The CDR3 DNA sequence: TGTGCCAGCAGCTTGGACGCGTATACGCAGTATTTT.

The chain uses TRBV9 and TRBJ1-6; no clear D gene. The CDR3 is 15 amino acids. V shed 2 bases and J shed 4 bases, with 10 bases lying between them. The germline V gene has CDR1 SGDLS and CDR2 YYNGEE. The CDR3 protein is CASSVRMAYNSPLHF. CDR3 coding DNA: TGTGCCAGCAGCGTGAGAATGGCGTATAATTCACCCCTCCACTTT.

CDR3 sequence: CASRLPGGRNYGYTF. In nucleotides, the CDR3 is TGTGCCAGCAGACTGCCAGGGGGCCGGAACTATGGCTACACCTTC. The chain employs TRBV6-6 and TRBJ1-2; TRBD1 matches at 8 bases. CDR3 size: 15 residues. V lost 6 bases and J lost 2; bases outside the gene matches: 8. Germline V gene data show CDR1 as MNHNY and CDR2 as SVGAGI (reference sequence).

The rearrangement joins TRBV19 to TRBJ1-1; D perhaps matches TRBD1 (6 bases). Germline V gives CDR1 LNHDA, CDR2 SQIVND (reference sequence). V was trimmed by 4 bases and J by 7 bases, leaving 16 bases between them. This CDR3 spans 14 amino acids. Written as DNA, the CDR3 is TGTGCCAGTAGTAAAGAGGGGGATGGTGGTGAAGCTTTCTTT. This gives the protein CASSKEGDGGEAFF.

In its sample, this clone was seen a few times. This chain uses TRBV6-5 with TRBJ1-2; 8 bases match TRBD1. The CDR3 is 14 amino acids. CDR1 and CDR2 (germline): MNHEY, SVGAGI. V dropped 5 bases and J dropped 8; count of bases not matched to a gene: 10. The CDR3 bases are TGTGCCAGCAGTCCCCAGACAGGGGTTGGAGGCTACACCTTC. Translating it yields CASSPQTGVGGYTF.